Below, 20 T cell receptor beta chains from the same sample are listed, as sequenced in a study of regulatory T cells in long-lasting Graves disease. The TCR beta library used iRepertoire HTBI primers with Arm-PCR amplification of CDR3. Each CDR3 protein gets one entry after TCRdb re-called the multiplex PCR reads with MiXCR. Of roughly 400,000 distinct CDR3 sequences listed, about a sixth were seen once; the top ten hold roughly 23%. Time point: newly diagnosed GD, antithyroid drugs for less than 3 months. After RNA was extracted from PBMCs, the TCR library was made from it. This sample was shared with a second study, whose subject was T cells in Graves' hyperthyroidism and ophthalmopathy.

The sample here was peripheral blood mononuclear cells (PBMCs), taken at new diagnosis, from a patient treated with antithyroid drugs. These receptors were taken from a woman under 30 with Graves disease.

This clonotype showed up many times. The V and J genes are TRBV28 and TRBJ2-5; 7 bases fit TRBD1. The CDR3 covers 16 residues. The trim removed 3 bases at V and 1 base at J, leaving 8 bases unmatched. Germline-derived CDR1 and CDR2 are MDHEN and SYDVKM. The CDR3 bases are TGTGCCAGCAGTTTTACGGGACAGCCGACCCAAGAGACCCAGTACTTC. This codes for CASSFTGQPTQETQYF. Variable domain in full (rest from reference TRBV28 and TRBJ2-5): DVKVTQSSRYLVKRTGEKVFLECVQDMDHENMFWYRQDPGLGLRLIYFSYDVKMKEKGDIPEGYSVSREKKERFSLILESASTNQTSMYLCASSFTGQPTQETQYFGPGTRLLVL.

The chain recombines TRBV19 with TRBJ2-7; D is unclear. Per the germline V gene, CDR1 is LNHDA and CDR2 is SQIVND (reference sequence). The CDR3 length is 15 residues. The V and J ends lost 8 bases and 0 bases respectively, with 17 bases between them. The CDR3 coding sequence is TGTGCCAGTTCGCTAGGACCGCAGAGCTCCTACGAGCAGTACTTC. It specifies CASSLGPQSSYEQYF.

This clonotype was detected only a few times. The junction differs from germline at one of its ends, possibly a read error. The chain recombines TRBV18 with TRBJ2-5, with no clear D. The CDR3 covers 12 residues. Looked up from germline, CDR1 is KGHSH and CDR2 is LQKENI. The CDR3 DNA reads TGTGTCAGCTCACCACCAGGAGAGACCCAGTACTTC. Its protein product is CVSSPPGETQYF. The variable domain in full, with the rest retrieved from reference TRBV18 and TRBJ2-5, is NAGVMQNPRHLVRRRGQEARLRCSPMKGHSHVYWYRQLPEEGLKFMVYLQKENIIDESGMPKERFSAEFPKEGPSILRIQQVVRGDSAAYFCVSSPPGETQYFGPGTRLLVL.

V is TRBV7-9 and J is TRBJ2-3; TRBD2 matches at 8 bases. Germline assignment: CDR1 SEHNR and CDR2 FQNEAQ (reference sequence). The junction had 6 bases not matched to a gene; V was cut back by 1 base and J by 6 bases. This CDR3 is built from 15 residues. This chain's CDR3 is CASSLVAGGDDTQYF. The DNA for the CDR3 is TGTGCCAGCAGCTTAGTGGCGGGAGGTGATGATACGCAGTATTTT. The full variable domain, with the rest looked up from reference TRBV7-9 and TRBJ2-3, is DTGVSQNPRHKITKRGQNVTFRCDPISEHNRLYWYRQTLGQGPEFLTYFQNEAQLEKSRLLSDRFSAERPKGSFSTLEIQRTEQGDSAMYLCASSLVAGGDDTQYFGPGTRLTVL.

This clonotype showed up just a few times. The rearrangement joins TRBV6-2 or TRBV6-3 to TRBJ2-7; 8 nucleotides align to TRBD1. Germline CDR1 reads MNHEY; CDR2 reads SVGEGT. V gave up 7 bases and J gave up 2 bases; unmatched junction bases: 7. The CDR3 runs 14 residues. The DNA of the CDR3 is TGTGCCAGCAAACCGGGACAGGCCACCTACGAGCAGTACTTC. Residues: CASKPGQATYEQYF.

The chain recombines TRBV28 with TRBJ1-2, with TRBD1 identical over 10 bases. Germline values: CDR1 MDHEN, CDR2 SYDVKM. The CDR3 has 15 residues. J was trimmed by 5 bases and V by 7 bases; bases with no gene match: 10. The CDR3 DNA sequence: TGTGCCAGCATCACATCGACAGGGGGCGGGTATGGCTACACCTTC. Its translation: CASITSTGGGYGYTF.

Points on this clonotype: One end of the junction fails to match germline, which may point to a read error. The gene calls are TRBV12-3 or TRBV12-4 and TRBJ2-3, with TRBD1 matching 9 bases. The CDR3 spans 14 residues. CDR3 DNA: TGTACCAGCAGTCTAACAGGGGGCTCAGATACGCAGTATTTT. Encoded protein: CTSSLTGGSDTQYF.

The chain carries TRBV6-4 and TRBJ2-3; TRBD1 might be the D (6 bases). V lost 0 bases and J lost 4, with 11 bases in between. CDR3 size: 15 residues. Germline-derived CDR1 and CDR2 are MRHNA and SNTAGT. CDR3 in DNA: TGTGCCAGCAGTGACTCGATTGGGGGCCCAGATACGCAGTATTTT. It is translated as CASSDSIGGPDTQYF.

The rearrangement joins TRBV10-3 to TRBJ1-1; D is possibly TRBD1 (6 bases). CDR3 length equals 14 residues. Trimming left V 5 bases short and J 3 bases short, with 13 bases between. Germline CDR1 reads ENHRY; CDR2 reads SYGVKD. CDR3 in amino acids: CAISKQGSDTEAFF. CDR3 sequence (DNA): TGTGCCATCAGTAAACAGGGCTCGGACACTGAAGCTTTCTTT.

This clonotype was seen at least ten times. The rearrangement links TRBV28 to TRBJ1-1, with 8 bases identical to TRBD1. The CDR3 consists of 15 residues. Germline CDR1 is MDHEN and CDR2 is SYDVKM. V gave up 5 bases and J gave up 1 base; unmatched junction bases: 6. The CDR3 nucleotides read TGTGCCAGCAGTCCTGGACAGGGAGGGAACACTGAAGCTTTCTTT. This codes for CASSPGQGGNTEAFF.

This chain joins TRBV29-1 and TRBJ2-1; D remains ambiguous. Trimming took 3 bases from V and 6 from J, leaving 6 bases between them. Germline V gene lookup returns CDR1 SQVTM and CDR2 ANQGSEA. The CDR3 extends over 11 amino acids. Here the CDR3 reads CSVDRSNEQFF. The CDR3 bases are TGCAGCGTTGACAGAAGCAATGAGCAGTTCTTC.

V and J are TRBV6-1 and TRBJ2-2, with 10 bases matching TRBD1. The length of the CDR3 is 13 residues. Trimming at V came to 6 bases and at J to 8 bases, leaving 3 bases not matched to a gene. Germline loops: CDR1 MNHNS, CDR2 SASEGT. CDR3 amino acids: CASRTGGEGELFF. CDR3 nucleotides: TGTGCCAGCAGGACAGGGGGCGAGGGGGAGCTGTTTTTT.

The J gene is TRBJ2-2, the V gene TRBV7-6, with no clear D. V lost 8 bases and J 11 bases, leaving 21 bases between the germline ends. Germline V gene data show CDR1 as SGHVS and CDR2 as FNYEAQ. The CDR3 runs 14 residues. CDR3 in amino acids: CASVPTFARNELFF. The CDR3 bases are TGTGCCAGCGTCCCGACCTTCGCACGCAACGAGCTGTTTTTT.

This clonotype was recorded at least ten times. The genes are TRBV6-1 and TRBJ2-3, with a possible D match to TRBD2 (6 bases). CDR1 and CDR2 (germline): MNHNS, SASEGT. This CDR3 spans 14 amino acids. V was pared by 7 bases and J by 3 bases, with 14 bases between. CDR3 loop: CASKTSWGTDTQYF. CDR3 nucleotides: TGTGCCAGCAAAACTAGCTGGGGGACAGATACGCAGTATTTT.

At least ten counts were recorded for this clonotype. The gene calls are TRBV20-1 and TRBJ2-1; TRBD2 is a possible D gene (5 bases). Germline CDR1 reads DFQATT; CDR2 reads SNEGSKA (reference sequence). The CDR3 length is 15 residues. V lost 8 bases and J lost 4, with 21 bases in between. The CDR3 region has the DNA TGCAGTTCACTAGACGAACTCAACGTTTACAATGAGCAGTTCTTC. It translates to CSSLDELNVYNEQFF.

V usage is TRBV6-1 and J usage is TRBJ2-7; no clear D. V shed 7 bases and J shed 3 bases, with 13 bases lying between them. The germline gives CDR1 MNHNS, CDR2 SASEGT. CDR3 length: 13 amino acids. This CDR3 is CASTRTLGYEQYF. The CDR3 nucleotides are TGTGCCAGCACCCGAACTCTCGGCTACGAGCAGTACTTC.

This clonotype has ten or more counts. The genes are TRBV6-1 and TRBJ2-7, with 8 bases lining up with TRBD1. The CDR3 is made up of 13 amino acids. The germline V gene encodes CDR1 MNHNS and CDR2 SASEGT. Trimming removed 6 bases from V and 6 bases from J; junction bases left unmatched: 7. CDR3 protein: CASSEDRVGEQYF. For the CDR3, the DNA is TGTGCCAGCAGCGAGGACAGGGTAGGCGAGCAGTACTTC.

The rearrangement joins TRBV28 to TRBJ2-7; TRBD2 matches 7 bases. V shed 6 bases, J shed 2 bases, and the junction held 7 bases outside the gene matches. The CDR3 totals 14 residues. CDR1 is MDHEN and CDR2 is SYDVKM in the germline V gene. The CDR3 DNA sequence: TGTGCCAGCAGCCCCCGGGGGGTTCCCTACGAGCAGTACTTC. It codes for CASSPRGVPYEQYF.

The CDR3 spells CASSTTGAGANVLTF. CDR3 in DNA: TGTGCCAGCAGTACCACAGGGGCTGGGGCCAACGTCCTGACTTTC. V is TRBV12-3 or TRBV12-4 and J is TRBJ2-6, with 7 bases identical to TRBD1. The V gene end was trimmed by 5 bases and the J gene end by 2 bases; junction bases not matched to a gene: 3. This CDR3 is 15 amino acids long.

There are many counts of this clonotype. The J gene is TRBJ2-7, the V gene TRBV10-3, with D perhaps given as TRBD1 or TRBD2 (5 bases each). The CDR3 is 16 residues long. Germline loops: CDR1 ENHRY, CDR2 SYGVKD. V lost 0 bases and J lost 6, with 18 bases in between. The CDR3 sequence is CAISESTGGGWGEQYF. CDR3 nucleotides: TGTGCCATCAGTGAGTCGACTGGGGGTGGATGGGGCGAGCAGTACTTC.